These T cell receptor beta chains were read from a single sample in a study of shared clonotypes between healthy human individuals. TCRdb's copy holds only in-frame clones and misses some; the assay was immunoSEQ multiplex PCR. The table records 550,000 to 850,000 clones, 72% of them present only once. The sample comprised memory CD4+ T cells sorted from blood. These receptors were taken from a woman aged 30 to 39 in good health. Both conserved end residues are part of each CDR3. A D gene is named only where the DNA matches it firmly. The listing skips clone size in some rows; elsewhere it reads once, few, many or a size class.

j_gene: TRBJ2-7; abundance: NA; v_gene: TRBV4-2; d_gene: NA; CDR3aa: CASSQAYRQSSYEQYF; CDR3nt: TGTGCCAGCAGCCAAGCCTATAGACAGAGCTCCTACGAGCAGTACTTC
j_gene: TRBJ1-4; abundance: many; v_gene: TRBV25-1; d_gene: NA; CDR3aa: CASSGIQGSREKLFF; CDR3nt: TGTGCCAGCAGTGGAATCCAGGGGTCTCGGGAAAAACTGTTTTTT
j_gene: TRBJ2-1; abundance: NA; v_gene: TRBV6-1; d_gene: TRBD2; CDR3aa: CASSDELLAGGKGSYNEQFF; CDR3nt: TGTGCCAGCAGTGACGAGCTACTAGCGGGAGGAAAAGGCTCCTACAATGAGCAGTTCTTC
j_gene: TRBJ2-1; abundance: NA; v_gene: TRBV5-8; d_gene: TRBD2; CDR3aa: CASSPGTSVGNEQFF; CDR3nt: TGTGCCAGCAGCCCCGGGACTAGCGTCGGCAATGAGCAGTTCTTC
j_gene: TRBJ1-1; abundance: NA; v_gene: TRBV5-1; d_gene: NA; CDR3aa: CASSLDRYSEAFF; CDR3nt: TGCGCCAGCAGCTTGGACAGGTACTCCGAAGCTTTCTTT
j_gene: TRBJ1-1; abundance: NA; v_gene: TRBV19; d_gene: TRBD1; CDR3aa: CASSRRGQDLNTEAFF; CDR3nt: TGTGCCAGTAGTAGGAGGGGACAGGACTTGAACACTGAAGCTTTCTTT
j_gene: TRBJ1-5; abundance: NA; v_gene: TRBV30; d_gene: NA; CDR3aa: CAWSKQAKINQPQHF; CDR3nt: TGTGCCTGGAGTAAACAGGCTAAAATTAATCAGCCCCAGCATTTT
j_gene: TRBJ2-2; abundance: few; v_gene: TRBV7-8; d_gene: NA; CDR3aa: CASRRDNTNTGELFF; CDR3nt: TGTGCCAGCAGGAGGGACAATACGAACACCGGGGAGCTGTTTTTT
j_gene: TRBJ2-3; abundance: NA; v_gene: TRBV4-2; d_gene: NA; CDR3aa: CASSRADTAPADTQYF; CDR3nt: TGTGCCAGCAGCCGAGCCGACACAGCGCCCGCAGATACGCAGTATTTT
j_gene: TRBJ2-6; abundance: NA; v_gene: TRBV28; d_gene: NA; CDR3aa: CASSYRHSGANVLTF; CDR3nt: TGTGCCAGCAGTTACAGGCACTCTGGGGCCAACGTCCTGACTTTC
j_gene: TRBJ2-7; abundance: many; v_gene: TRBV7-6; d_gene: NA; CDR3aa: CASSLGTFYEQYF; CDR3nt: TGTGCCAGCAGCTTAGGGACTTTCTACGAGCAGTACTTC
j_gene: TRBJ2-1; abundance: NA; v_gene: TRBV2; d_gene: TRBD2; CDR3aa: CASSEQLAGVVNQFF; CDR3nt: TGTGCCAGCAGTGAACAACTAGCGGGAGTAGTAAACCAGTTCTTC
j_gene: TRBJ2-7; abundance: NA; v_gene: TRBV7-9; d_gene: NA; CDR3aa: CASSSTRTVSYEQYF; CDR3nt: TGTGCCAGCAGCTCCACTAGAACTGTCTCCTACGAGCAGTACTTC